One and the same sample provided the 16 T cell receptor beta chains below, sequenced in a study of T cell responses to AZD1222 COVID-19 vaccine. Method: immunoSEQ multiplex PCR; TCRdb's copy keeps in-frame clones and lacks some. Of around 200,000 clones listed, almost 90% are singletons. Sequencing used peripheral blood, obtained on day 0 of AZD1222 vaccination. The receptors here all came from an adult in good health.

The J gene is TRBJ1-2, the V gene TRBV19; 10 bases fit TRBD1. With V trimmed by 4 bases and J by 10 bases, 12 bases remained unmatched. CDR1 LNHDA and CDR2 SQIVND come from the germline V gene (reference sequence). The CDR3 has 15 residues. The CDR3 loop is CASSSRAGQGNVYTF. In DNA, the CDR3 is TGTGCCAGTAGTAGCCGTGCGGGACAGGGGAATGTCTACACCTTC.

The CDR3: CASSIGGGYYEQYF. CDR3 nucleotides: TGTGCCAGTAGTATTGGGGGAGGCTACTACGAGCAGTACTTC. V gene TRBV19 combines with J gene TRBJ2-7; D possibly corresponds to TRBD2 (6 bases). This CDR3 is 14 amino acids long. Germline assignment: CDR1 LNHDA and CDR2 SQIVND (reference sequence). Trimming left V 3 bases short and J 3 bases short, with 12 bases between.

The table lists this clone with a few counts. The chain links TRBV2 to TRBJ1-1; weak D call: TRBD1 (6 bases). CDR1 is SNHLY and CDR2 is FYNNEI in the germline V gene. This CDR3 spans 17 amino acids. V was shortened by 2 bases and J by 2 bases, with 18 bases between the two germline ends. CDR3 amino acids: CASSEPGRRGKNTEAFF. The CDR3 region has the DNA TGTGCCAGCAGTGAACCGGGCAGGAGGGGGAAAAACACTGAAGCTTTCTTT.

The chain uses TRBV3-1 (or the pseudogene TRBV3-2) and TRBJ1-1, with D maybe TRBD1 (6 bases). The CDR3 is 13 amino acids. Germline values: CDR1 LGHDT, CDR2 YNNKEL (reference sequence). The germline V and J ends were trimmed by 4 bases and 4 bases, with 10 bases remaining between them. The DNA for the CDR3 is TGTGCCAGCAGCCTACAGGGAGGCACTGAAGCTTTCTTT. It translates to CASSLQGGTEAFF.

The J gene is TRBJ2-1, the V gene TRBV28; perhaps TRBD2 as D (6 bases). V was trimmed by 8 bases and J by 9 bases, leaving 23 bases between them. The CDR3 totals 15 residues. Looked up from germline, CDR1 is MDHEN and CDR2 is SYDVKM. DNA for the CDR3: TGTGCCAGCGGTCCCGGGGACTCACAGCTTACTGAGCAGTTCTTC. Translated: CASGPGDSQLTEQFF. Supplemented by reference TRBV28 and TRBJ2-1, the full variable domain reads DVKVTQSSRYLVKRTGEKVFLECVQDMDHENMFWYRQDPGLGLRLIYFSYDVKMKEKGDIPEGYSVSREKKERFSLILESASTNQTSMYLCASGPGDSQLTEQFFGPGTRLTVL.

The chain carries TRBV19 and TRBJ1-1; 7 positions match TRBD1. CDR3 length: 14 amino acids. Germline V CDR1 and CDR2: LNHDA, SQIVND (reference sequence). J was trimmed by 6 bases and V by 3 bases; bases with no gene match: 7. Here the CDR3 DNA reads TGTGCCAGTAGTATGGGAGGGACAGCGGCTGAAGCTTTCTTT. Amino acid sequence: CASSMGGTAAEAFF. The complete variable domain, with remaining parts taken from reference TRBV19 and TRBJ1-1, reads DGGITQSPKYLFRKEGQNVTLSCEQNLNHDAMYWYRQDPGQGLRLIYYSQIVNDFQKGDIAEGYSVSREKKESFPLTVTSAQKNPTAFYLCASSMGGTAAEAFFGQGTRLTVV.

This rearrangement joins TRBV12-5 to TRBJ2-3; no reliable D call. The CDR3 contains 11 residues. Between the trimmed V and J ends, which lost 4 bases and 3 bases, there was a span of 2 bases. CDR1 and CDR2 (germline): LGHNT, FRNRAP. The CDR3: CASGYTDTQYF. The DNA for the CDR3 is TGTGCTAGTGGTTATACAGATACGCAGTATTTT.

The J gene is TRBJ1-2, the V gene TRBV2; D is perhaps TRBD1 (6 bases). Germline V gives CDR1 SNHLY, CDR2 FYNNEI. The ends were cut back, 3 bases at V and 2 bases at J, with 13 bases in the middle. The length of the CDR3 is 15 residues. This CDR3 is CASSDRLGANYGYTF. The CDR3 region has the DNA TGTGCCAGCAGTGATAGGTTGGGGGCCAACTATGGCTACACCTTC.

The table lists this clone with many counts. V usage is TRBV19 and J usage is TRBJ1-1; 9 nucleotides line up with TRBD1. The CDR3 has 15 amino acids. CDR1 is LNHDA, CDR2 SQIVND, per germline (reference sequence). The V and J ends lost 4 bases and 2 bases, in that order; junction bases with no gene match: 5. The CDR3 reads CASSRWGQGNTEAFF. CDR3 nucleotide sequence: TGTGCCAGTAGTAGGTGGGGACAGGGTAACACTGAAGCTTTCTTT. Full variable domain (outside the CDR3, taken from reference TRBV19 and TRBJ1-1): DGGITQSPKYLFRKEGQNVTLSCEQNLNHDAMYWYRQDPGQGLRLIYYSQIVNDFQKGDIAEGYSVSREKKESFPLTVTSAQKNPTAFYLCASSRWGQGNTEAFFGQGTRLTVV.

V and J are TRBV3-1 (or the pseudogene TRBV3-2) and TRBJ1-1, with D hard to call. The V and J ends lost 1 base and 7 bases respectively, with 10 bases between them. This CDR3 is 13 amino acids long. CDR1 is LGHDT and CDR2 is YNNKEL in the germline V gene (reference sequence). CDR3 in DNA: TGTGCCAGCAGCCAAGGAGGAAGCCGTGAAGCTTTCTTT. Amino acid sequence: CASSQGGSREAFF.

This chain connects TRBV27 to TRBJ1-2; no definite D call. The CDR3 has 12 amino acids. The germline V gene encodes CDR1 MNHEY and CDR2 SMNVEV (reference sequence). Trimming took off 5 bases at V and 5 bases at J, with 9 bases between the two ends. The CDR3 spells CASSARGYGYTF. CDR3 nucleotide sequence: TGTGCCAGCAGTGCCCGAGGATATGGCTACACCTTC.

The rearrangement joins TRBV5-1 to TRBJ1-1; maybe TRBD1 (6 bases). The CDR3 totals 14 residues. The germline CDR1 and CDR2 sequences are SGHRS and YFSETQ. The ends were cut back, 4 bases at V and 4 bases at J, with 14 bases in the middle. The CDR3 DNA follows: TGCGCCAGCAGCCCGGACAGCGTAGCCACTGAAGCTTTCTTT. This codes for CASSPDSVATEAFF.

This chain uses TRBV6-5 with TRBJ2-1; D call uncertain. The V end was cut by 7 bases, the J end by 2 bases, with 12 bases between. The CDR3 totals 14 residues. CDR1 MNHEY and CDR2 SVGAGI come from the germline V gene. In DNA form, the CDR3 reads TGTGCCAGCACGATATATAAGACCTACAATGAGCAGTTCTTC. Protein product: CASTIYKTYNEQFF.

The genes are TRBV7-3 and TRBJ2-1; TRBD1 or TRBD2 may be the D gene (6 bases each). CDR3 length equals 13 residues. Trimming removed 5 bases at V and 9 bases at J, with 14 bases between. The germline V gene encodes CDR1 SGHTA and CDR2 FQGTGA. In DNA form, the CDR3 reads TGTGCCAGCAGCAAGGGGGGATTGAGTGAGCAGTTCTTC. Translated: CASSKGGLSEQFF.

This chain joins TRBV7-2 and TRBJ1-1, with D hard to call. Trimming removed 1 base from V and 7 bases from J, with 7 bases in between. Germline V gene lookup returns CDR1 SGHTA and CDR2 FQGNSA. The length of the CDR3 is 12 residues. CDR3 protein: CASSLGVGEAFF. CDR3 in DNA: TGTGCCAGCAGCTTAGGGGTGGGTGAAGCTTTCTTT.

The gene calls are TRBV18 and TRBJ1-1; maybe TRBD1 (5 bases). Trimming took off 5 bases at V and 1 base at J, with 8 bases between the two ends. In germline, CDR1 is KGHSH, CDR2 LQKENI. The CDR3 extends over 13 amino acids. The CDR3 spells CASSMDKNTEAFF. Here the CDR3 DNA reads TGTGCCAGCTCAATGGACAAGAACACTGAAGCTTTCTTT. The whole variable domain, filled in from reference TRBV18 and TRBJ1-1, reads NAGVMQNPRHLVRRRGQEARLRCSPMKGHSHVYWYRQLPEEGLKFMVYLQKENIIDESGMPKERFSAEFPKEGPSILRIQQVVRGDSAAYFCASSMDKNTEAFFGQGTRLTVV.